These T cell receptor beta chains were read from a single sample in a study of cytomegalovirus exposure and HLA in healthy donors. Libraries were prepared by immunoSEQ multiplex PCR; TCRdb keeps only in-frame clonotypes and omits some of them. The sample includes around 99,000 clones, 55% to 75% of them seen just once. The sequencing input was PBMCs. The receptors were gathered from a woman aged 70-85 years in good health and CMV-seropositive. Both conserved end residues are part of each CDR3. A D gene is named only where the DNA matches it firmly.

CDR3aa	v_gene	d_gene	j_gene
CASGQGSDSNQPQHF	TRBV10-3	TRBD1	TRBJ1-5
CASSRGGGQQSTDTQYF	TRBV7-2	TRBD2	TRBJ2-3
CASSSYRDGYTF	TRBV27	NA	TRBJ1-2
CASSQDVQGGWETQYF	TRBV4-1	TRBD2	TRBJ2-5
CASSPYSAMNTEAFF	TRBV19	NA	TRBJ1-1
CASTPRGVNTIYF	TRBV6-5	NA	TRBJ1-3
CASKGTGSPGNTIYF	TRBV10-3	TRBD1	TRBJ1-3
CASRPPGQGIGGYTF	TRBV6-5	TRBD1	TRBJ1-2
CASSSGQANTEAFF	TRBV5-1	TRBD1	TRBJ1-1
CASSLGGGRGVNTEAFF	TRBV5-1	TRBD1	TRBJ1-1
CASSYGVQGLREQYF	TRBV6-5	NA	TRBJ2-7
CASSPTGWNTEAFF	TRBV27	NA	TRBJ1-1
CASSYDRGQGQPQHF	TRBV27	TRBD1	TRBJ1-5
CAEPGQGPGEKLFF	TRBV6-4	TRBD1	TRBJ1-4
CASRGTGRGDRQYF	TRBV7-2	TRBD1	TRBJ2-7
CASTNLQGFEAFF	TRBV7-2	NA	TRBJ1-1
CAISEGQGTYGYTF	TRBV10-3	TRBD1	TRBJ1-2
CASSLGAGGGQDTQYF	TRBV7-2	TRBD1	TRBJ2-3
CAWSVSLAEETQYF	TRBV30	TRBD2	TRBJ2-5
CASFLKRSTEAFF	TRBV6-5	NA	TRBJ1-1
CASSTQTGMEAFF	TRBV6-6	TRBD1	TRBJ1-1
CASSLTGQAPGSPLHF	TRBV11-2	TRBD1	TRBJ1-6
CASSQSNTEAFF	TRBV4-2	NA	TRBJ1-1
CASSPSRDGNQPQHF	TRBV18	NA	TRBJ1-5
CASSLSDRTLYGYTF	TRBV7-8	TRBD1	TRBJ1-2
CASSSNFEDSPLHF	TRBV11-3	NA	TRBJ1-6
CASSSPRDVTEAFF	TRBV7-9	NA	TRBJ1-1
CASSYSGTSDAGRADTQYF	TRBV4-1	TRBD2	TRBJ2-3
CASSPTGTPGTIYF	TRBV7-7	NA	TRBJ1-3
CAGTKQGFLLDNSPLHF	TRBV30	NA	TRBJ1-6
CASSLDGTSGATDTQYF	TRBV11-3	TRBD2	TRBJ2-3
CASSQTSGQGNTIYF	TRBV4-3	TRBD1	TRBJ1-3
CASSDAGIGRAFF	TRBV6-4	NA	TRBJ1-1
CASRPRVGTEAFF	TRBV14	NA	TRBJ1-1
CATSRSTTESTDTQYF	TRBV15	NA	TRBJ2-3
CASRSSGRSSYNEQFF	TRBV6-6	TRBD2	TRBJ2-1
CASSQGTGKYEQYF	TRBV4-3	TRBD1	TRBJ2-7
CASSSAQGADTQYF	TRBV13	TRBD1	TRBJ2-3
CAISGQGATTSSTDTQYF	TRBV10-3	TRBD1	TRBJ2-3
CASSPFPQAEAFF	TRBV18	NA	TRBJ1-1
CATSSTGERRQPQHF	TRBV15	TRBD1	TRBJ1-5
CASSPKGAGGYTF	TRBV7-9	TRBD1	TRBJ1-2
CASSGGQGSHEQYF	TRBV13	TRBD1	TRBJ2-7
CSVNRANTEAFF	TRBV29-1	NA	TRBJ1-1
CASSNLAGVSYEQYF	TRBV7-9	TRBD2	TRBJ2-7
CASSYMAGDTDTQYF	TRBV6-5	NA	TRBJ2-3
CASSLSRTAVEQFF	TRBV7-8	NA	TRBJ2-1
CASSDLQSLNTEAFF	TRBV9	NA	TRBJ1-1
CASSQVTDFTGEQYF	TRBV4-1	NA	TRBJ2-7
CASSVGQIGDAFF	TRBV6-1	NA	TRBJ1-1
CASTLGGSYNQPQHF	TRBV28	NA	TRBJ1-5
CAWSVGPGGTDTQYF	TRBV30	NA	TRBJ2-3
CASSYSSAGGRGEQFF	TRBV6-5	TRBD2	TRBJ2-1